Listed here is a single TCR beta chain. As yet, its antigen is unknown. The data derive from a study of T-cell reconstitution after alpha-beta-depleted transplantation in children. Notes on the study in general: Some patients owed their high day-60 TCRbeta diversity to surviving recipient T cells and thymic progenitors.

Molecular barcoding with unique molecular identifiers was used for the TCRbeta library. Via MiXCR, TCRdb re-called the PCR reads, giving one row per CDR3 protein. The sample records fewer than 150,000 distinct CDR3 sequences, roughly 9.7% being singletons. Sample: PBMCs, mostly from graft donor cells, taken 180 days after TCRalphabeta/CD19-depleted stem cell transplant. This sequence was found in a girl under three years old who had a stem cell transplant for combined immunodeficiency, so the T cells may come from the graft donor.

CDR3 region: CSVTPNTGELFF. The DNA for the CDR3 is TGCAGCGTTACCCCGAACACCGGGGAGCTGTTTTTT. The genes are TRBV29-1 and TRBJ2-2; D is unresolved. The CDR3 runs 12 residues. Trimming shortened V by 5 bases and J by 0 bases, and 4 bases separated the two germline ends. Germline V gene lookup returns CDR1 SQVTM and CDR2 ANQGSEA.